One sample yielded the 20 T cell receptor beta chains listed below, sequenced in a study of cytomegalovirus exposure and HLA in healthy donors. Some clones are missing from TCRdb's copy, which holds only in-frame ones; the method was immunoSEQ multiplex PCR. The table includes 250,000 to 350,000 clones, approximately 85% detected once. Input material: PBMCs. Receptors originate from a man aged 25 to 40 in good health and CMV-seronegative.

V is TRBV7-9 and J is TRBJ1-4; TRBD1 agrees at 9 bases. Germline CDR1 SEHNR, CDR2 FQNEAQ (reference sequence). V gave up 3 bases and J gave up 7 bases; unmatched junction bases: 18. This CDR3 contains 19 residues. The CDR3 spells CASSLGLIRDRVGFEKLFF. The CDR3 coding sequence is TGTGCCAGCAGCTTGGGCCTCATCCGGGACAGGGTCGGGTTTGAAAAACTGTTTTTT.

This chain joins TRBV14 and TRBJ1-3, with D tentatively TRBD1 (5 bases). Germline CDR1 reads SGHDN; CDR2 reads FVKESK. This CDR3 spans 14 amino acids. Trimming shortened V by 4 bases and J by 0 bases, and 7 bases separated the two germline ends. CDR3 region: CASSRGSSGNTIYF. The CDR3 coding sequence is TGTGCCAGCAGCCGGGGCAGCTCTGGAAACACCATATATTTT.

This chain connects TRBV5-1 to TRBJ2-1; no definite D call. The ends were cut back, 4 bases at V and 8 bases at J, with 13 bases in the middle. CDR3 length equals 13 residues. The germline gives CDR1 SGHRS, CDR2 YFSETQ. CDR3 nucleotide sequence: TGCGCCAGCAGCCCCAGGCCCGGATATGAGCAGTTCTTC. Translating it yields CASSPRPGYEQFF.

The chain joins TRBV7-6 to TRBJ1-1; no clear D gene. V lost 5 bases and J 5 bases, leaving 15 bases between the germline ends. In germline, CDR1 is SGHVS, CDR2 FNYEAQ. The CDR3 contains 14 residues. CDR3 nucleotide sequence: TGTGCCAGCAGCCTAGACCTAAGAAGTACTGAAGCTTTCTTT. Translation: CASSLDLRSTEAFF.

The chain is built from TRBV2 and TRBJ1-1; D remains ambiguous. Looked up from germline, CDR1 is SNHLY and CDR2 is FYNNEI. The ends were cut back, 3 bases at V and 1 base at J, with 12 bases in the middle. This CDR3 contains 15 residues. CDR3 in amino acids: CASSDPGLGNTEAFF. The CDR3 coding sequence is TGTGCCAGCAGTGATCCGGGTCTCGGGAACACTGAAGCTTTCTTT.

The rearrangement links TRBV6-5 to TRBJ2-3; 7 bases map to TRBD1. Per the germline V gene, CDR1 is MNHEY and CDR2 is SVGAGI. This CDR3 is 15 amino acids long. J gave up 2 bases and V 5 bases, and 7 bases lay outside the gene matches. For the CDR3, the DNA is TGTGCCAGCAGTCCTCTAGGGGGCAACACAGATACGCAGTATTTT. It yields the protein CASSPLGGNTDTQYF.

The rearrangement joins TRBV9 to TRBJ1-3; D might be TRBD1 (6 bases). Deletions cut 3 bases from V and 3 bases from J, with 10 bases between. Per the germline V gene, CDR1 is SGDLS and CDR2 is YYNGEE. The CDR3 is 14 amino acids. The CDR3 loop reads CASSDRDGGNTIYF. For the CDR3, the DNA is TGTGCCAGCAGCGACAGGGATGGTGGAAACACCATATATTTT.

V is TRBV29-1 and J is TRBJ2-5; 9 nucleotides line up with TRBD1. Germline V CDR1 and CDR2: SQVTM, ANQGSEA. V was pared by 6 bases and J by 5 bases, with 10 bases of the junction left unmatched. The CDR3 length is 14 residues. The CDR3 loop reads CSVAGQGSSETQYF. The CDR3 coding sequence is TGCAGCGTGGCAGGACAGGGGAGTTCGGAGACCCAGTACTTC. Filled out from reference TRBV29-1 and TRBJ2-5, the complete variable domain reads SAVISQKPSRDICQRGTSLTIQCQVDSQVTMMFWYRQQPGQSLTLIATANQGSEATYESGFVIDKFPISRPNLTFSTLTVSNMSPEDSSIYLCSVAGQGSSETQYFGPGTRLLVL.

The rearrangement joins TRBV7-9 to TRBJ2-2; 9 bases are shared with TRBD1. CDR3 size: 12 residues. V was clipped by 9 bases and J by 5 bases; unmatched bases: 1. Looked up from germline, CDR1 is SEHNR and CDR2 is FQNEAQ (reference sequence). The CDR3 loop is CARGQGTGELFF. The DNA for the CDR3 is TGTGCCAGAGGACAGGGGACCGGGGAGCTGTTTTTT.

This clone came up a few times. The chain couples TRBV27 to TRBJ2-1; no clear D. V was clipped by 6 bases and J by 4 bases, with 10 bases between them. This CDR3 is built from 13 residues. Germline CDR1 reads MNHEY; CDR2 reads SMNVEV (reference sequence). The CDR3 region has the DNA TGTGCCAGCAGGACACAAGGATACAATGAGCAGTTCTTC. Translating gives CASRTQGYNEQFF.

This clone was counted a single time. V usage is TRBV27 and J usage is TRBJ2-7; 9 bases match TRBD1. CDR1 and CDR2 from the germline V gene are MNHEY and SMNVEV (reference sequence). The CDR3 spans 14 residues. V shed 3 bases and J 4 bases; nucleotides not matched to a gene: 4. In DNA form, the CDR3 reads TGTGCCAGCAGTTTTTCTGACAGGGGGTACGAGCAGTACTTC. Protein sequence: CASSFSDRGYEQYF.

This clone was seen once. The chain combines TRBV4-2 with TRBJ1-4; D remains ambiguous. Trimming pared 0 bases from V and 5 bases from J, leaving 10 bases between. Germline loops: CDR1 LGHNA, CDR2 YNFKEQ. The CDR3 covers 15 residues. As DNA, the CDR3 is TGTGCCAGCAGCCAAGATGGGCAAGAGAATGAAAAACTGTTTTTT. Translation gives CASSQDGQENEKLFF.

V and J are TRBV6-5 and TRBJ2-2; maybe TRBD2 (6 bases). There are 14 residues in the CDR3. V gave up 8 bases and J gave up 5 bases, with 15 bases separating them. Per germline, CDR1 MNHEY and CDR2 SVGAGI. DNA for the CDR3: TGTGCCAGCTCCCGGCGAGGGAGGACCGGGGAGCTGTTTTTT. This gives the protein CASSRRGRTGELFF.

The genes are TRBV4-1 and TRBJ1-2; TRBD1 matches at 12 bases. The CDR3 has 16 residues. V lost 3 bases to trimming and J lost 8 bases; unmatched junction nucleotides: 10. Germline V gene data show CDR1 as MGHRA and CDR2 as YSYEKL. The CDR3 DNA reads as TGCGCCAGCAGCCAGGTCCCGGGACAGGGGGCAAGGGGCTACACCTTC. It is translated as CASSQVPGQGARGYTF.

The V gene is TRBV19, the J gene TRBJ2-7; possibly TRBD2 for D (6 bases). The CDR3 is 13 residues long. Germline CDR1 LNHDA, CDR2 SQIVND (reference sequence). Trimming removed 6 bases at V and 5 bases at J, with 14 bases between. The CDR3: CASSNWEVDEQYF. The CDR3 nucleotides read TGTGCCAGTAGCAATTGGGAGGTCGACGAGCAGTACTTC.

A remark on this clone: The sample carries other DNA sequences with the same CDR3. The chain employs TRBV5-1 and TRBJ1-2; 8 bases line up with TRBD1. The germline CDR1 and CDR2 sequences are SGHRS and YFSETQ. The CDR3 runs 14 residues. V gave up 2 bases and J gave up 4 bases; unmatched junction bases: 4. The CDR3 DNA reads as TGCGCCAGCAGCTTATCTACAGGGGGCTATGGCTACACCTTC. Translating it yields CASSLSTGGYGYTF.

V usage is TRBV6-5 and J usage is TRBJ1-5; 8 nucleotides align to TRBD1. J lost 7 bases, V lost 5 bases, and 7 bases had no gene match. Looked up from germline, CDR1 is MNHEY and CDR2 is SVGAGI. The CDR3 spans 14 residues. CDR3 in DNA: TGTGCCAGCAGTGGACAGGGATGGGGCCAGCCCCAGCATTTT. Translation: CASSGQGWGQPQHF.

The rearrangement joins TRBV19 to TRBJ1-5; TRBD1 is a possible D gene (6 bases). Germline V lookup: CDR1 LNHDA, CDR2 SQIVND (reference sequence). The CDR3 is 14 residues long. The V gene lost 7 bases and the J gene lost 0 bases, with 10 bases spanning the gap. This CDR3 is CASNQDSSNQPQHF. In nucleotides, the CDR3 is TGTGCCAGTAACCAGGACAGTAGCAATCAGCCCCAGCATTTT.

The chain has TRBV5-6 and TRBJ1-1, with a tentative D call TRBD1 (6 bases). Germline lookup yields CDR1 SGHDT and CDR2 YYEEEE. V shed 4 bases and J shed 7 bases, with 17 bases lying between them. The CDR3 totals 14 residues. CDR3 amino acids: CASSLVQGPSEAFF. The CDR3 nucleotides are TGTGCCAGCAGCCTGGTACAGGGCCCCAGTGAAGCTTTCTTT.

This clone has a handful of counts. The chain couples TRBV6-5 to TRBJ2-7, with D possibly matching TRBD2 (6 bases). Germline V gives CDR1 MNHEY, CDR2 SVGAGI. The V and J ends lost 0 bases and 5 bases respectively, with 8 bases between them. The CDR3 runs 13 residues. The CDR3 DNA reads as TGTGCCAGCAGTTACTCGGGAGGTAACGAGCAGTACTTC. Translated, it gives CASSYSGGNEQYF.